The 28 T cell receptor beta chains below were found in one sample sequenced in a study of T cell responses to AZD1222 COVID-19 vaccine. Assay used: immunoSEQ multiplex PCR; TCRdb lists only in-frame clones, some missing. Counted here are about 39,000 clones, 88% occurring once; the ten biggest clones make up around a quarter. Sequenced here: peripheral blood, sampled 28 days after the second dose of the MenACWY control vaccine. Every receptor here comes from an adult who received the MenACWY meningococcal vaccine as a control.

The chain joins TRBV7-9 to TRBJ1-2, with a weak D call TRBD1 (6 bases). Germline lookup yields CDR1 SEHNR and CDR2 FQNEAQ (reference sequence). V was clipped by 3 bases and J by 4 bases, with 12 bases between them. The length of the CDR3 is 14 residues. The CDR3 sequence: CASSFRGMGYGYTF. CDR3 DNA sequence: TGTGCCAGCAGCTTCAGGGGTATGGGCTATGGCTACACCTTC.

The chain has TRBV6-4 and TRBJ1-5; D is uncertain. The length of the CDR3 is 15 residues. Germline loops: CDR1 MRHNA, CDR2 SNTAGT. V was trimmed by 4 bases and J by 0 bases, leaving 10 bases between them. This CDR3 is CASSGEDDSNQPQHF. The CDR3, as DNA: TGTGCCAGCAGTGGGGAGGACGATAGCAATCAGCCCCAGCATTTT.

The rearrangement uses TRBV12-3 or TRBV12-4 and TRBJ2-3; D perhaps matches TRBD2 (5 bases). The CDR3 is made up of 13 amino acids. V was clipped by 4 bases and J by 4 bases, with 9 bases between them. The CDR3 bases are TGTGCCAGCAGTTCCGCGGGTCCAGATACGCAGTATTTT. This codes for CASSSAGPDTQYF.

The rearrangement joins TRBV24-1 to TRBJ1-3; 8 positions agree with TRBD1. The CDR3 runs to 17 residues. The V gene's germline CDR1 is KGHDR and CDR2 SFDVKD. J lost 1 base, V lost 3 bases, and 7 bases had no gene match. For the CDR3, the DNA is TGTGCCACCAGTGATCGGACAGGGTCAAAGTCTGGAAACACCATATATTTT. Residues: CATSDRTGSKSGNTIYF.

The chain is built from TRBV6-2 or TRBV6-3 and TRBJ1-1; no reliable D call. The CDR3 has 16 residues. CDR1 is MNHEY and CDR2 is SVGEGT in the germline V gene. V dropped 2 bases and J dropped 5 bases, with 18 bases sitting between them. The CDR3 protein is CASSYSWAGLGTEAFF. Here the CDR3 DNA reads TGTGCCAGCAGTTACAGTTGGGCAGGATTAGGGACTGAAGCTTTCTTT.

This clone was counted a single time. Additional DNA sequences in this sample encode the identical CDR3. V gene TRBV14 combines with J gene TRBJ2-2; D is undetermined. The V and J ends lost 3 bases and 7 bases respectively, with 15 bases between them. Germline-derived CDR1 and CDR2 are SGHDN and FVKESK. The CDR3 sequence is 15 residues long. Here the CDR3 DNA reads TGTGCCAGCAGCCAGGAAAGGTTGCGGAGCGGGGAGCTGTTTTTT. Protein: CASSQERLRSGELFF.

This clone was seen a few times. The chain carries TRBV27 and TRBJ1-1; D not certain. CDR1 is MNHEY and CDR2 is SMNVEV in the germline V gene (reference sequence). V gave up 6 bases and J gave up 2 bases, with 10 bases separating them. CDR3 size: 13 residues. The CDR3 sequence is CASSLRENTEAFF. In DNA, the CDR3 is TGTGCCAGCAGCTTGAGAGAAAACACTGAAGCTTTCTTT.

This chain links TRBV6-1 with TRBJ2-1, with D maybe TRBD2 (5 bases). The CDR3 totals 16 residues. Germline CDR1 is MNHNS and CDR2 is SASEGT. The V end lost 4 bases, the J end lost 4 bases, and 17 bases lay between the germline ends. CDR3 nucleotides: TGTGCCAGCAGTGTTTCTAGCCAAGGGAATTACAATGAGCAGTTCTTC. It specifies CASSVSSQGNYNEQFF.

J is TRBJ2-1 and V is TRBV6-2 or TRBV6-3; maybe TRBD1 (5 bases). Trimming stripped 6 bases from V and 6 bases from J, with 6 bases between. The CDR3 sequence is 11 residues long. Germline V gives CDR1 MNHEY, CDR2 SVGEGT. The CDR3 coding sequence is TGTGCCAGCAGCCAGGGCAATGAGCAGTTCTTC. Protein: CASSQGNEQFF.

The V and J genes are TRBV30 and TRBJ2-3; D gene uncertain. V dropped 0 bases and J dropped 0 bases, with 7 bases sitting between them. The CDR3 is 14 amino acids. Germline V CDR1 and CDR2: GTSNPN, SVGIG (reference sequence). CDR3 coding DNA: TGTGCCTGGAGTGTAAGTCTCAGCACAGATACGCAGTATTTT. Translated, it gives CAWSVSLSTDTQYF.

This chain links TRBV19 with TRBJ2-3, with D maybe TRBD2 (5 bases). The CDR3 runs 14 residues. Germline V lookup: CDR1 LNHDA, CDR2 SQIVND (reference sequence). Trimming stripped 0 bases from V and 6 bases from J, with 10 bases between. The CDR3: CASSIERGLDTQYF. CDR3 DNA sequence: TGTGCCAGTAGTATAGAGAGAGGGCTGGATACGCAGTATTTT. The whole variable domain, remainder taken from reference TRBV19 and TRBJ2-3, is DGGITQSPKYLFRKEGQNVTLSCEQNLNHDAMYWYRQDPGQGLRLIYYSQIVNDFQKGDIAEGYSVSREKKESFPLTVTSAQKNPTAFYLCASSIERGLDTQYFGPGTRLTVL.

The chain has TRBV27 and TRBJ2-7, with 9 nucleotides matching TRBD2. This CDR3 has 16 amino acids. Germline loops: CDR1 MNHEY, CDR2 SMNVEV (reference sequence). V lost 4 bases, J lost 6 bases, and 13 bases stayed unmatched. The CDR3 is CASSSPGLAGGTEQYF. The CDR3 DNA reads TGTGCCAGCAGTTCCCCCGGACTGGCGGGAGGGACCGAGCAGTACTTC.

The CDR3 spells CASSLTGLGGANVLTF. The CDR3 DNA reads TGTGCCAGCAGTTTAACGGGACTTGGCGGGGCCAACGTCCTGACTTTC. The chain carries TRBV28 and TRBJ2-6; D is perhaps TRBD2 (6 bases). In germline, CDR1 is MDHEN, CDR2 SYDVKM. Trimming pared 2 bases from V and 4 bases from J, leaving 12 bases between. The CDR3 runs 16 residues.

The chain carries TRBV6-5 and TRBJ1-6, with D unclear. V lost 0 bases and J 7 bases, leaving 13 bases between the germline ends. This CDR3 region has 16 residues. The germline CDR1 and CDR2 sequences are MNHEY and SVGAGI. CDR3 region: CASSYSRGRRNSPLHF. CDR3 DNA sequence: TGTGCCAGCAGTTACTCGCGAGGGCGAAGGAATTCACCCCTCCACTTT.

The V and J genes are TRBV10-3 and TRBJ2-3; 11 bases match TRBD1. V lost 5 bases, J lost 6 bases, and 4 bases stayed unmatched. The germline V gene encodes CDR1 ENHRY and CDR2 SYGVKD. The CDR3 is 14 amino acids. CDR3 in amino acids: CAISPGQGVDTQYF. The CDR3, as DNA: TGTGCCATCAGTCCGGGACAGGGGGTGGATACGCAGTATTTT.

This clone has only a few counts. This chain joins TRBV28 and TRBJ2-2, with D possibly TRBD2 on 6 matching bases. V was clipped by 2 bases and J by 0 bases, with 7 bases between them. CDR1 and CDR2 from the germline V gene are MDHEN and SYDVKM. The CDR3 runs 15 residues. The CDR3 bases are TGTGCCAGCAGTTTAGCGGGATCGAACACCGGGGAGCTGTTTTTT. It specifies CASSLAGSNTGELFF.

The chain links TRBV2 to TRBJ2-7; D is perhaps TRBD2 (6 bases). This CDR3 has 15 residues. In germline, CDR1 is SNHLY, CDR2 FYNNEI. V was cut by 1 base and J by 2 bases, with 12 bases left in between. The CDR3 protein is CASSEEGGVTYEQYF. CDR3 bases: TGTGCCAGCAGTGAAGAAGGAGGGGTGACCTACGAGCAGTACTTC.

Only one count was recorded for this clone. V is TRBV11-2 and J is TRBJ2-7; maybe TRBD2 (5 bases). From germline, CDR1 is SGHAT and CDR2 FQNNGV. The CDR3 spans 14 residues. Trimming pared 6 bases from V and 0 bases from J, leaving 12 bases between. The CDR3 is CASREGLYSYEQYF. As DNA, the CDR3 is TGTGCCAGCAGGGAAGGACTTTACTCCTACGAGCAGTACTTC.

The chain is built from TRBV11-2 and TRBJ2-5, with D possibly TRBD2 on 5 matching bases. CDR1 is SGHAT, CDR2 FQNNGV, per germline. V was cut by 5 bases and J by 2 bases, with 9 bases left in between. The CDR3 runs to 13 residues. The CDR3 DNA reads as TGTGCCAGCAGCACTAGTGTGCAAGAGACCCAGTACTTC. Protein product: CASSTSVQETQYF. The full variable domain, rest sourced from reference TRBV11-2 and TRBJ2-5, is EAGVAQSPRYKIIEKRQSVAFWCNPISGHATLYWYQQILGQGPKLLIQFQNNGVVDDSQLPKDRFSAERLKGVDSTLKIQPAKLEDSAVYLCASSTSVQETQYFGPGTRLLVL.

The rearrangement uses TRBV18 and TRBJ2-3; D ambiguous. With 0 bases removed from V and 0 bases from J, the gap between germline ends came to 1 base. Germline V gene lookup returns CDR1 KGHSH and CDR2 LQKENI. The CDR3 has 13 amino acids. The CDR3 spells CASSPPSTDTQYF. CDR3 sequence (DNA): TGTGCCAGCTCACCACCCAGCACAGATACGCAGTATTTT.

This clone was seen a single time. The chain carries TRBV7-9 and TRBJ2-2; D gene unclear. Germline V gives CDR1 SEHNR, CDR2 FQNEAQ (reference sequence). CDR3 length equals 14 residues. The V and J ends lost 0 bases and 2 bases respectively, with 4 bases between them. The CDR3 DNA reads TGTGCCAGCAGCTTAGCAGGAAACACCGGGGAGCTGTTTTTT. Translation: CASSLAGNTGELFF.

V and J are TRBV9 and TRBJ1-1; the D is unclear. CDR3 length: 14 residues. The V gene lost 0 bases and the J gene lost 3 bases, with 9 bases spanning the gap. The germline V gene has CDR1 SGDLS and CDR2 YYNGEE. The CDR3 is CASSVDGVDTEAFF. CDR3 nucleotide sequence: TGTGCCAGCAGCGTAGACGGAGTTGACACTGAAGCTTTCTTT.

The V call is TRBV9, the J call TRBJ2-5, with a tentative D call TRBD2 (7 bases). The length of the CDR3 is 15 residues. Trimming shortened V by 1 base and J by 5 bases, and 15 bases separated the two germline ends. Per germline, CDR1 SGDLS and CDR2 YYNGEE. CDR3 DNA sequence: TGTGCCAGCAGCGTACTAGAGGGAGGGGGGGAGACCCAGTACTTC. It yields the protein CASSVLEGGGETQYF.

The chain combines TRBV18 with TRBJ2-1; 7 bases are shared with TRBD2. CDR3 size: 14 residues. From germline, CDR1 is KGHSH and CDR2 LQKENI. After removal of 3 bases from V and 4 bases from J, the junction contained 3 bases not matched to a gene. The CDR3 protein is CASSPQGGYNEQFF. Written as DNA, the CDR3 is TGTGCCAGCTCACCTCAGGGAGGGTACAATGAGCAGTTCTTC.

The J gene is TRBJ2-3, the V gene TRBV25-1; perhaps TRBD1 as D (5 bases). V gave up 3 bases and J gave up 0 bases, with 10 bases separating them. The CDR3 consists of 15 residues. From germline, CDR1 is MGHDK and CDR2 SYGVNS. This chain's CDR3 is CASSDKGISTDTQYF. The DNA of the CDR3 is TGTGCCAGCAGTGATAAGGGGATTAGCACAGATACGCAGTATTTT.

The chain links TRBV7-9 to TRBJ2-5; 7 bases align to TRBD1. Germline assignment: CDR1 SEHNR and CDR2 FQNEAQ (reference sequence). This CDR3 is built from 14 residues. V lost 6 bases, J lost 2 bases, and 6 bases stayed unmatched. CDR3 in DNA: TGTGCCAGCAGGTCGACAGGGCGGCAAGAGACCCAGTACTTC. Residues: CASRSTGRQETQYF.

The chain employs TRBV11-2 and TRBJ2-7; D tentatively fits TRBD1 or TRBD2 (5 bases each). Trimming left V 6 bases short and J 2 bases short, with 14 bases between. Germline V gives CDR1 SGHAT, CDR2 FQNNGV. CDR3 size: 14 residues. CDR3 sequence reads: CASRSSGGPYEQYF. The CDR3 nucleotides are TGTGCCAGCAGGTCGTCTGGGGGTCCCTACGAGCAGTACTTC.

The chain employs TRBV2 and TRBJ2-7; D is unclear. Trimming stripped 6 bases from V and 6 bases from J, with 12 bases between. Germline loops: CDR1 SNHLY, CDR2 FYNNEI. The length of the CDR3 is 12 residues. The CDR3 nucleotides read TGTGCCAGCAGGGCGGCAGTGGGCGAGCAGTACTTC. Protein: CASRAAVGEQYF.